One and the same sample provided the 20 T cell receptor beta chains below, sequenced in a study of blood T cell repertoires in COVID-19. The assay was immunoSEQ multiplex PCR, and TCRdb's table has in-frame clones only and misses some. The table includes 310,000 or so clones, about nine tenths detected once. The sample comprised peripheral blood. The source is a man in his forties or fifties with active or convalescent COVID-19.

V gene TRBV27 combines with J gene TRBJ2-4; D possibly corresponds to TRBD2 (6 bases). The CDR3 is made up of 16 amino acids. V lost 5 bases to trimming and J lost 3 bases, with 17 bases between them. CDR1 and CDR2 (germline): MNHEY, SMNVEV (reference sequence). The CDR3 nucleotides read TGTGCCAGCAGTCTCGGCCGGGGGAGCGGCAAAAACATTCAGTACTTC. Translating gives CASSLGRGSGKNIQYF.

This rearrangement joins TRBV4-1 to TRBJ2-5; TRBD1 matches 10 bases. The CDR3 covers 16 residues. In germline, CDR1 is MGHRA, CDR2 YSYEKL. V was clipped by 3 bases and J by 5 bases; unmatched bases: 9. CDR3 nucleotides: TGCGCCAGCAGCCAGCTGGACAGGGGGAGAACGGAGACCCAGTACTTC. It encodes CASSQLDRGRTETQYF.

The chain has TRBV7-3 and TRBJ2-7; tentatively, D is TRBD1 (6 bases). Germline loops: CDR1 SGHTA, CDR2 FQGTGA. V lost 2 bases and J 2 bases, leaving 10 bases between the germline ends. CDR3 length: 14 amino acids. In nucleotides, the CDR3 is TGTGCCAGCAGCTTATGGCAGGGGCCCTACGAGCAGTACTTC. Translated, it gives CASSLWQGPYEQYF. The whole variable domain, remainder taken from reference TRBV7-3 and TRBJ2-7, is GAGVSQTPSNKVTEKGKYVELRCDPISGHTALYWYRQSLGQGPEFLIYFQGTGAADDSGLPNDRFFAVRPEGSVSTLKIQRTERGDSAVYLCASSLWQGPYEQYFGPGTRLTVT.

The chain joins TRBV5-5 to TRBJ2-7, with D possibly being TRBD1 (7 bases). Deletions cut 3 bases from V and 2 bases from J, with 15 bases between. Germline V gene lookup returns CDR1 SGHKS and CDR2 YYEKEE (reference sequence). The CDR3 runs 15 residues. CDR3 sequence (DNA): TGTGCCAGCAGCTCCGGGGGACAGACCGCCTACGAGCAGTACTTC. This codes for CASSSGGQTAYEQYF. Complete variable domain (other parts from reference TRBV5-5 and TRBJ2-7): DAGVTQSPTHLIKTRGQQVTLRCSPISGHKSVSWYQQVLGQGPQFIFQYYEKEERGRGNFPDRFSARQFPNYSSELNVNALLLGDSALYLCASSSGGQTAYEQYFGPGTRLTVT.

This clone was counted a single time. The J gene is TRBJ1-5, the V gene TRBV6-5; possibly TRBD1 for D (5 bases). The CDR3 totals 13 residues. V was pared by 4 bases and J by 7 bases, with 11 bases between. In germline, CDR1 is MNHEY, CDR2 SVGAGI. Here the CDR3 DNA reads TGTGCCAGCAGTTCAGGGTGGTACCAGCCCCAGCATTTT. Protein: CASSSGWYQPQHF.

The rearrangement uses TRBV4-3 and TRBJ2-3; 14 nucleotides match TRBD2. Trimming at V came to 4 bases and at J to 7 bases, leaving 4 bases not matched to a gene. Germline V gene sequence: CDR1 LGHNA, CDR2 YSLEER. The CDR3 runs 15 residues. This CDR3 is CASSPTSGGANTQYF. The CDR3 coding sequence is TGCGCCAGCAGCCCGACTAGCGGGGGGGCAAATACGCAGTATTTT.

The chain has TRBV7-9 and TRBJ2-6, with D perhaps matching TRBD2 (5 bases). Germline CDR1 is SEHNR and CDR2 is FQNEAQ (reference sequence). Trimming removed 1 base from V and 0 bases from J, with 16 bases in between. The CDR3 covers 19 residues. This chain's CDR3 is CASSLGGSDPYSGANVLTF. The CDR3 nucleotides are TGTGCCAGCAGCTTAGGCGGGTCAGACCCCTACTCTGGGGCCAACGTCCTGACTTTC.

The gene calls are TRBV5-1 and TRBJ2-1; D is ambiguous. Per germline, CDR1 SGHRS and CDR2 YFSETQ. This CDR3 is 17 amino acids long. V was clipped by 1 base and J by 0 bases, with 14 bases between them. CDR3 DNA sequence: TGCGCCAGCAGCTTGAGGCAGGCGCTTTCCTCCTACAATGAGCAGTTCTTC. It is translated as CASSLRQALSSYNEQFF.

This CDR3 reads CSTWRGGTGELFF. Written as DNA, the CDR3 is TGCAGCACTTGGCGGGGGGGAACCGGGGAGCTGTTTTTT. The J gene is TRBJ2-2, the V gene TRBV29-1; 9 nucleotides line up with TRBD2. Germline V CDR1 and CDR2: SQVTM, ANQGSEA. CDR3 size: 13 residues. Trimming cost V 8 bases and J 5 bases; bases outside gene matches: 6.

The chain has TRBV9 and TRBJ2-1, with a weak D call TRBD2 (6 bases). Trimming took off 0 bases at V and 7 bases at J, with 14 bases between the two ends. The CDR3 totals 15 residues. Germline CDR1 SGDLS, CDR2 YYNGEE. CDR3: CASSVGGNGVNEQFF. CDR3 bases: TGTGCCAGCAGCGTAGGCGGGAACGGTGTGAATGAGCAGTTCTTC.

The genes are TRBV9 and TRBJ1-3; 8 bases match TRBD1. This CDR3 has 15 amino acids. Per the germline V gene, CDR1 is SGDLS and CDR2 is YYNGEE. Germline trimming cut 3 bases from V and 0 bases from J; bases unmatched to any gene: 2. Here the CDR3 reads CASSATGGSGNTIYF. The CDR3, as DNA: TGTGCCAGCAGCGCAACAGGGGGCTCTGGAAACACCATATATTTT.

V gene TRBV13 combines with J gene TRBJ1-3; D is unresolved. This CDR3 has 17 residues. The V end lost 0 bases, the J end lost 0 bases, and 12 bases lay between the germline ends. The germline gives CDR1 PRHDT, CDR2 FYEKMQ (reference sequence). CDR3 in DNA: TGTGCCAGCAGCTTAGGCCCTTGGCTTAACTCTGGAAACACCATATATTTT. It encodes CASSLGPWLNSGNTIYF. The full variable domain, in which reference TRBV13 and TRBJ1-3 provide the parts outside the CDR3, is AAGVIQSPRHLIKEKRETATLKCYPIPRHDTVYWYQQGPGQDPQFLISFYEKMQSDKGSIPDRFSAQQFSDYHSELNMSSLELGDSALYFCASSLGPWLNSGNTIYFGEGSWLTVV.

The gene calls are TRBV28 and TRBJ2-3, with 13 nucleotides matching TRBD2. The CDR3 contains 17 residues. Germline values: CDR1 MDHEN, CDR2 SYDVKM. V shed 3 bases and J 3 bases; nucleotides not matched to a gene: 6. This chain's CDR3 is CASSFLGLAGDTDTQYF. The CDR3 region has the DNA TGTGCCAGCAGTTTCCTCGGACTAGCGGGAGATACAGATACGCAGTATTTT.

This clone showed up just a few times. The chain recombines TRBV7-3 with TRBJ2-1; TRBD2 aligns across 10 bases. Germline V gene lookup returns CDR1 SGHTA and CDR2 FQGTGA. The CDR3 totals 13 residues. V lost 4 bases to trimming and J lost 10 bases; unmatched junction nucleotides: 4. The CDR3 DNA sequence: TGTGCCAGCAGCTCCCAACTAGCGGGGGAGCAGTTCTTC. Its translation: CASSSQLAGEQFF.

The chain uses TRBV7-3 and TRBJ2-1, with 8 bases identical to TRBD2. Germline CDR1 reads SGHTA; CDR2 reads FQGTGA. V was clipped by 2 bases and J by 9 bases; unmatched bases: 9. The CDR3 covers 15 residues. The CDR3, as DNA: TGTGCCAGCAGCTTAGGTAGCGGGGTGACGGGTGAGCAGTTCTTC. Its protein product is CASSLGSGVTGEQFF.

V usage is TRBV6-5 and J usage is TRBJ2-4; no reliable D call. V gave up 4 bases and J gave up 6 bases, with 4 bases separating them. The CDR3 extends over 11 amino acids. Germline V gene lookup returns CDR1 MNHEY and CDR2 SVGAGI. The CDR3 DNA follows: TGTGCCAGCAGTTCCCTAAACATTCAGTACTTC. This sequence encodes CASSSLNIQYF.

The gene calls are TRBV7-2 and TRBJ1-2, with D hard to call. The CDR3 runs to 15 residues. Germline V gene lookup returns CDR1 SGHTA and CDR2 FQGNSA. V shed 0 bases and J shed 2 bases, with 10 bases lying between them. The CDR3 loop is CASSLAATNNYGYTF. For the CDR3, the DNA is TGTGCCAGCAGCTTAGCCGCGACAAACAACTATGGCTACACCTTC.

This clone was seen once. The V and J genes are TRBV7-9 and TRBJ1-1; D perhaps matches TRBD1 (5 bases). Per germline, CDR1 SEHNR and CDR2 FQNEAQ (reference sequence). The CDR3 is 13 amino acids. The V and J ends lost 5 bases and 3 bases respectively, with 10 bases between them. CDR3 sequence reads: CASSQEGDTEAFF. CDR3 coding DNA: TGTGCCAGCAGCCAAGAAGGGGACACTGAAGCTTTCTTT. The whole variable domain, filled in from reference TRBV7-9 and TRBJ1-1, reads DTGVSQNPRHKITKRGQNVTFRCDPISEHNRLYWYRQTLGQGPEFLTYFQNEAQLEKSRLLSDRFSAERPKGSFSTLEIQRTEQGDSAMYLCASSQEGDTEAFFGQGTRLTVV.

This clone has a handful of counts. The rearrangement joins TRBV5-6 to TRBJ2-5; maybe TRBD2 (7 bases). V was trimmed by 0 bases and J by 4 bases, leaving 10 bases between them. The germline gives CDR1 SGHDT, CDR2 YYEEEE. The CDR3 is made up of 14 amino acids. CDR3 bases: TGTGCCAGCAGCTTGGTGGGGGGGGCAGAGACCCAGTACTTC. Translated: CASSLVGGAETQYF.

This rearrangement joins TRBV6-6 to TRBJ2-7, with no clear D. Germline CDR1 and CDR2: MNHNY and SVGAGI (reference sequence). The V gene lost 6 bases and the J gene lost 3 bases, with 6 bases spanning the gap. The CDR3 contains 11 residues. In nucleotides, the CDR3 is TGTGCCAGCAGGCTCTACTACGAGCAGTACTTC. This codes for CASRLYYEQYF.